The 5 T cell receptor beta chains below come from one sample, sequenced in a study of vaccination effects on CD4 cells after COVID-19. Sequencing in the ViraFEST assay came after antigen-specific CD4+ T cells had been expanded with viral peptide pools, which were used to stimulate PBMC. Isolating CD4+ T cells followed ten to eleven days of culture. Of the BNT162b2 and mRNA-1273 vaccines, participants received two doses of one or the other. Here immunoSEQ multiplex PCR was the method, and the copy in TCRdb shows in-frame clones only, minus some. The sample includes approximately 25,000 clones, roughly three quarters of them seen just once. Antigen specificity for these receptors is unknown. Here the sequenced sample was CD4+ T cells from PBMCs cultured with SARS-CoV-2 spike peptides, taken after COVID-19 vaccination. These receptor sequences come from a human donor who received a COVID-19 vaccine.

The V gene is TRBV3-1 (or the pseudogene TRBV3-2), the J gene TRBJ2-3, with D unclear. Per germline, CDR1 LGHDT and CDR2 YNNKEL (reference sequence). The V end lost 4 bases, the J end lost 2 bases, and 7 bases lay between the germline ends. The CDR3 covers 13 residues. CDR3 sequence: CASSLNPTDTQYF. The CDR3, as DNA: TGTGCCAGCAGCCTTAATCCCACAGATACGCAGTATTTT.

This clone was picked up one time. The chain carries TRBV6-1 and TRBJ1-4; no definite D call. Germline values: CDR1 MNHNS, CDR2 SASEGT. This CDR3 spans 15 amino acids. Between the trimmed V and J ends, which lost 3 bases and 0 bases, there was a span of 8 bases. The CDR3 loop reads CASSDEGTTNEKLFF. The DNA of the CDR3 is TGTGCCAGCAGTGATGAAGGGACAACTAATGAAAAACTGTTTTTT.

The CDR3 reads CASSLEIQTGVGYTF. CDR3 in DNA: TGTGCCAGCAGCTTAGAGATACAGACAGGGGTGGGCTACACCTTC. The chain carries TRBV7-8 and TRBJ1-2; 8 bases fit TRBD1. Trimming cost V 1 base and J 8 bases; bases outside gene matches: 9. There are 15 residues in the CDR3. Germline V gene data show CDR1 as SGHVS and CDR2 as FQNEAQ.

The rearrangement uses TRBV7-2 and TRBJ2-1; 8 nucleotides agree with TRBD2. Looked up from germline, CDR1 is SGHTA and CDR2 is FQGNSA. This CDR3 has 16 residues. V was clipped by 6 bases and J by 1 base; unmatched bases: 8. The CDR3 coding sequence is TGTGCCAGCAGACACTTAAAGCGGGAGTCCTACAATGAGCAGTTCTTC. It is translated as CASRHLKRESYNEQFF.

This clone was seen a single time. The gene calls are TRBV23-1 and TRBJ1-5; TRBD1 matches at 10 bases. TRBV23-1 is reported as an ORF; its role is uncertain. The CDR3 sequence is 18 residues long. V shed 9 bases, J shed 1 base, and the junction held 15 bases outside the gene matches. CDR3 DNA sequence: TGCGCCAGAATCCCACCGGGACAGGGGAACGGGAGCAATCAGCCCCAGCATTTT. It encodes CARIPPGQGNGSNQPQHF.